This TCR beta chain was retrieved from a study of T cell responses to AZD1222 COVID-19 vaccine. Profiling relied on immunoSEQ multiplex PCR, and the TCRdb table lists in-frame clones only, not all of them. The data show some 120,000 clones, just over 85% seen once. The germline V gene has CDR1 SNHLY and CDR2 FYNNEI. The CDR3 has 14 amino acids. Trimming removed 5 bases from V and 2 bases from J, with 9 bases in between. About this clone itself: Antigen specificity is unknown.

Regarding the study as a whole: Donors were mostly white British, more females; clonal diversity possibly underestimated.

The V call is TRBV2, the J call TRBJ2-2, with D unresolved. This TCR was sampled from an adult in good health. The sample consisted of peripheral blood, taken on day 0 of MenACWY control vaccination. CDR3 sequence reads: CASSSDTNTGELFF. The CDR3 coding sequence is TGTGCCAGCAGTAGCGACACAAACACCGGGGAGCTGTTTTTT.